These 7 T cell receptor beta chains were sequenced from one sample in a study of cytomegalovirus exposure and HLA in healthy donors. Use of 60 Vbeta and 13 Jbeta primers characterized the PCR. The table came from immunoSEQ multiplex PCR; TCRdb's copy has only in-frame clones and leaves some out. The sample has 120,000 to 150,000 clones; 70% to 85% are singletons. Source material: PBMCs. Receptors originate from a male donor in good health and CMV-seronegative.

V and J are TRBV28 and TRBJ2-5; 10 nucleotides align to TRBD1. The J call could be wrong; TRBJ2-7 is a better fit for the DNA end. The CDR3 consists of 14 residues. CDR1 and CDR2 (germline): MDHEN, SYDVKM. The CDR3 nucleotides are TGTGCCAGCAGTCATGGGGGACAGGGGTACGAGCAGTACTTC. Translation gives CASSHGGQGYEQYF.

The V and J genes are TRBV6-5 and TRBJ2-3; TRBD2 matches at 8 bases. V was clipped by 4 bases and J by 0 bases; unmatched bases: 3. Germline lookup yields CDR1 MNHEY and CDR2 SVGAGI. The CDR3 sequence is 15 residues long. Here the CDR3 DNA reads TGTGCCAGCAGTTCACTAGCGGTTAGCACAGATACGCAGTATTTT. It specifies CASSSLAVSTDTQYF.

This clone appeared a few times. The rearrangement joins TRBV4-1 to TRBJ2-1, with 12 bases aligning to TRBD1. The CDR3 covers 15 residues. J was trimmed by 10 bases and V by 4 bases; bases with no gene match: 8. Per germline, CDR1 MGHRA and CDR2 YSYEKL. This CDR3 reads CASSPTGQGAAEQFF. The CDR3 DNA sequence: TGCGCCAGCAGCCCAACGGGACAGGGGGCGGCCGAGCAGTTCTTC.

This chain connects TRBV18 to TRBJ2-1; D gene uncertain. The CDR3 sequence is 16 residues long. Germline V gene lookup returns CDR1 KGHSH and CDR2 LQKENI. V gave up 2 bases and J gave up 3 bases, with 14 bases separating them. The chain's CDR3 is CASSPSVEDGYNEQFF. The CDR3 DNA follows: TGTGCCAGCTCACCATCGGTCGAGGATGGCTACAATGAGCAGTTCTTC. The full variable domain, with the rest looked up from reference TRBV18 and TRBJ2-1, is NAGVMQNPRHLVRRRGQEARLRCSPMKGHSHVYWYRQLPEEGLKFMVYLQKENIIDESGMPKERFSAEFPKEGPSILRIQQVVRGDSAAYFCASSPSVEDGYNEQFFGPGTRLTVL.

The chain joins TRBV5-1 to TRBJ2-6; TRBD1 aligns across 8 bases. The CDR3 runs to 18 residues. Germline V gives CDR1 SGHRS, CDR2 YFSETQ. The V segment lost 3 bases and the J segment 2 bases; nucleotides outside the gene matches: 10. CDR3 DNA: TGCGCCAGCAGCTCGGTAACGCAGGGGGCGACTGGGGCCAACGTCCTGACTTTC. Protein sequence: CASSSVTQGATGANVLTF. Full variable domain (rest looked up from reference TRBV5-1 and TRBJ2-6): KAGVTQTPRYLIKTRGQQVTLSCSPISGHRSVSWYQQTPGQGLQFLFEYFSETQRNKGNFPGRFSGRQFSNSRSEMNVSTLELGDSALYLCASSSVTQGATGANVLTFGAGSRLTVL.

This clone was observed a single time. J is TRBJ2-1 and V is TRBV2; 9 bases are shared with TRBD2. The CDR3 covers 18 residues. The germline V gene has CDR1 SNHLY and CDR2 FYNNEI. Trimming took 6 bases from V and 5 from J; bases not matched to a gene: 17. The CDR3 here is CASSEITEREAMNNEQFF. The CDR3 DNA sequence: TGTGCCAGCAGCGAGATAACAGAGCGGGAGGCCATGAACAATGAGCAGTTCTTC. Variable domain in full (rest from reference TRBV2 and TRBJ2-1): EPEVTQTPSHQVTQMGQEVILRCVPISNHLYFYWYRQILGQKVEFLVSFYNNEISEKSEIFDDQFSVERPDGSNFTLKIRSTKLEDSAMYFCASSEITEREAMNNEQFFGPGTRLTVL.

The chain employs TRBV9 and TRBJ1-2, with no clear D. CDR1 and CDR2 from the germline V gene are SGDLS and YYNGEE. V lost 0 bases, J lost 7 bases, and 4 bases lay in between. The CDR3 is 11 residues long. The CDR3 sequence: CASSVDGGYTF. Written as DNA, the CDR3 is TGTGCCAGCAGCGTAGACGGTGGCTACACCTTC.